The 19 T cell receptor beta chains below were found in one sample sequenced in a study of CD8+CD57+ T cells in acquired aplastic anemia. CD8+CD57+ cell expansion had been shown by flow cytometry in patients chosen for sequencing. According to the study, genomic DNA was the template for TCR beta VDJ and CDR3 profiling. Via MiXCR, TCRdb re-called the reads, giving one row per CDR3 protein. Among fewer than 250,000 distinct CDR3 sequences listed, 45% to 50% were seen once. Specimen: sorted CD4+, CD8+, or CD8+CD57+ T cells (not recorded which) from PBMCs. The receptors originated from a human donor with aplastic anemia.

In this sample, this clonotype turned up once. The CDR3 loop reads CASSGSGYEQYF. The CDR3 DNA reads as TGTGCCAGCAGCGGCTCCGGCTACGAGCAGTACTTC. The V gene is TRBV7-9, the J gene TRBJ2-7; D is unclear. In germline, CDR1 is SEHNR, CDR2 FQNEAQ (reference sequence). CDR3 length: 12 amino acids. Trimming pared 5 bases from V and 3 bases from J, leaving 8 bases between.

This chain joins TRBV6-6 and TRBJ1-1; unclear D gene. CDR1 is MNHNY, CDR2 SVGAGI, per germline (reference sequence). The length of the CDR3 is 15 residues. V was shortened by 2 bases and J by 4 bases, with 14 bases between the two germline ends. Here the CDR3 reads CASSYIHGGSTEAFF. The CDR3, as DNA: TGTGCCAGCAGTTACATTCACGGCGGGAGCACTGAAGCTTTCTTT.

The table lists this clonotype with many counts. The CDR3 bases are TGTGCCAGCAGCTCCACAGGGGGAGATTCACCCCTCCACTTT. Translating it yields CASSSTGGDSPLHF. The chain recombines TRBV12-3 or TRBV12-4 with TRBJ1-6; 8 positions agree with TRBD1. The CDR3 is made up of 14 amino acids. Trimming cost V 6 bases and J 8 bases; bases outside gene matches: 6.

This clonotype was counted ten times or more. The genes are TRBV2 and TRBJ2-7, with TRBD2 matching over 7 bases. Trimming cost V 10 bases and J 4 bases; bases outside gene matches: 7. Germline V CDR1 and CDR2: SNHLY, FYNNEI. The CDR3 consists of 12 residues. The CDR3 DNA is TGTGCCATGAGCGGGAACCTTTACGAGCAGTACTTC. Its translation: CAMSGNLYEQYF.

This sequence joins TRBV15 and TRBJ1-6, with D uncertain. The CDR3 is made up of 15 amino acids. Trimming took 1 base from V and 11 from J, leaving 15 bases between them. CDR1 is LNHNV, CDR2 YYDKDF, per germline (reference sequence). The CDR3 nucleotides read TGTGCCACCAGCAGAGGGAGACACTCGAATCCACCCCTCCACTTT. Its protein is CATSRGRHSNPPLHF.

The chain couples TRBV10-3 to TRBJ2-5; D uncertain. The germline CDR1 and CDR2 sequences are ENHRY and SYGVKD. This CDR3 region has 16 residues. V was cut by 6 bases and J by 7 bases, with 24 bases left in between. Here the CDR3 reads CAIRPASSLEFTTQYF. The CDR3 nucleotides are TGTGCCATCAGACCTGCCAGCAGCTTAGAGTTCACGACCCAGTACTTC.

Regarding this clonotype: A single base separates this from a much larger clone, so it may be a read error. The genes are TRBV5-8 and TRBJ1-5, with unresolved D. The CDR3 spans 14 residues. The germline V gene has CDR1 SGHTS and CDR2 YDEGEE. In DNA, the CDR3 is TGTGCCAGCAAGGAAGTGTATAGCAATCAGTCCCAGCATTTT. Residues: CASKEVYSNQSQHF.

With respect to this clonotype: Without the conserved terminal phenylalanine or tryptophan, this CDR3 likely stems from a read error. No DNA is shown, since the ends of the CDR3 on it are uncertain; the CDR3 is the one TCRdb lists. CDR3 loop: CASSHTTS. This sequence joins TRBV7-8 and TRBJ1-6. Looked up from germline, CDR1 is SGHVS and CDR2 is FQNEAQ. With termini counted, the CDR3 has 8 amino acids.

About this clonotype itself: Just one base apart from a much larger clone, this may be a read error. The V call is TRBV20-1, the J call TRBJ1-1; D not resolved. This CDR3 is 14 amino acids long. The germline V gene encodes CDR1 DFQATT and CDR2 SNEGSKA (reference sequence). Trimming removed 3 bases at V and 2 bases at J, with 13 bases between. CDR3 in amino acids: CSARWSMKNTEAFF. The CDR3 coding sequence is TGCAGTGCTAGGTGGTCTATGAAAAACACTGAAGCTTTCTTT.

The chain carries TRBV9 and TRBJ2-7; D is undetermined. This CDR3 is built from 15 residues. V shed 0 bases and J shed 0 bases, with 10 bases lying between them. Germline-derived CDR1 and CDR2 are SGDLS and YYNGEE. In nucleotides, the CDR3 is TGTGCCAGCAGCGTAGCACCGGGCAGCTCCTACGAGCAGTACTTC. It yields the protein CASSVAPGSSYEQYF.

The V and J genes are TRBV7-9 and TRBJ1-1, with 9 nucleotides matching TRBD1. Trimming cost V 4 bases and J 0 bases; bases outside gene matches: 3. The CDR3 spans 15 residues. CDR1 is SEHNR and CDR2 is FQNEAQ in the germline V gene (reference sequence). CDR3 loop: CASSSTGGMNTEAFF. CDR3 bases: TGTGCCAGCAGCTCGACAGGGGGTATGAACACTGAAGCTTTCTTT.

This clonotype is a singleton in its sample. The chain joins TRBV25-1 to TRBJ1-2; 7 positions agree with TRBD1. The length of the CDR3 is 15 residues. The trim removed 5 bases at V and 6 bases at J, leaving 12 bases unmatched. CDR1 and CDR2 from the germline V gene are MGHDK and SYGVNS. Written as DNA, the CDR3 is TGTGCCAGCAGTAGGAGGGACAGTCCTCGGGATGGCTACACCTTC. Translated, it gives CASSRRDSPRDGYTF.

The chain links TRBV29-1 to TRBJ2-1; D not resolved. The germline V gene encodes CDR1 SQVTM and CDR2 ANQGSEA. The CDR3 has 10 amino acids. Trimming cost V 8 bases and J 7 bases, with 9 bases left between them. The CDR3 reads CSLEWNEQFF. CDR3 DNA sequence: TGCAGCTTGGAGTGGAATGAGCAGTTCTTC.

The rearrangement joins TRBV7-3 to TRBJ1-1, with D unclear. In germline, CDR1 is SGHTA, CDR2 FQGTGA. This CDR3 has 14 residues. Trimming took 1 base from V and 6 from J, leaving 12 bases between them. The CDR3: CASSLRPERAEAFF. The CDR3 DNA reads as TGTGCCAGCAGCTTAAGGCCCGAGAGGGCTGAAGCTTTCTTT.

This clonotype was counted between two and nine times. The CDR3 reads CASSQDGGTQYF. The CDR3 nucleotides are TGCGCCAGCAGCCAAGATGGGGGGACCCAGTACTTC. The chain couples TRBV4-1 to TRBJ2-5, with D perhaps given as TRBD1 or TRBD2 (5 bases each). The V gene lost 0 bases and the J gene lost 7 bases, with 6 bases spanning the gap. Germline V gene sequence: CDR1 MGHRA, CDR2 YSYEKL. The CDR3 totals 12 residues.

This sequence joins TRBV24-1 and TRBJ2-3; possibly TRBD2 for D (6 bases). Germline V gene data show CDR1 as KGHDR and CDR2 as SFDVKD. Trimming removed 3 bases from V and 4 bases from J, with 13 bases in between. CDR3 length: 15 residues. In nucleotides, the CDR3 is TGTGCCACCAGTGATCCGACTAGTGCTCCAGATACGCAGTATTTT. The encoded protein is CATSDPTSAPDTQYF.

V gene TRBV10-3 combines with J gene TRBJ1-6; TRBD1 matches 7 bases. CDR3 size: 16 residues. Germline V gene lookup returns CDR1 ENHRY and CDR2 SYGVKD. V gave up 2 bases and J gave up 5 bases; unmatched junction bases: 6. CDR3 loop: CAISERGDRNNSPLHF. The CDR3 nucleotides are TGTGCCATCAGTGAGAGGGGGGACAGAAATAATTCACCCCTCCACTTT.

J is TRBJ1-2 and V is TRBV20-1; TRBD1 matches 9 bases. Looked up from germline, CDR1 is DFQATT and CDR2 is SNEGSKA (reference sequence). The V segment lost 6 bases and the J segment 2 bases; nucleotides outside the gene matches: 4. The CDR3 sequence is 13 residues long. DNA for the CDR3: TGCAGTGCCTCGACAGGGGGGAACTATGGCTACACCTTC. Translated, it gives CSASTGGNYGYTF.

V usage is TRBV27 and J usage is TRBJ2-1; D is undetermined. Germline CDR1 is MNHEY and CDR2 is SMNVEV (reference sequence). Trimming pared 5 bases from V and 2 bases from J, leaving 7 bases between. There are 13 residues in the CDR3. The CDR3 loop reads CASSRSAYNEQFF. In DNA, the CDR3 is TGTGCCAGCAGTAGATCGGCCTACAATGAGCAGTTCTTC.